The sequence of this T cell receptor beta chain was determined in a study of blood T cell repertoires in COVID-19. Background on the study: Samples of COVID-19 (acute and convalescent) were obtained from the United States, Italy and Spain.

In the source study's methods: Estimation of nucleated cell counts was performed using reference gene primer amplification. Only in-frame clones appear in the TCRdb table, and some are missing; sequencing was by immunoSEQ multiplex PCR. That table furnishes V, J and clone size, whereas the DNA furnished D and trimming. The sample carries some 130,000 clones, under 90% recorded once. Residents of under 25 US areas, aged roughly 18 to 89 years, made up the participants. The sequence was obtained from a man aged 40-55 years with acute COVID-19. Sequencing input: PBMCs or T cells enriched from blood (not recorded which).

The CDR3 nucleotides are TGTGCCAGCAGTGAATCGGGACATGGGTTCTACGAGCAGTACTTC. It encodes CASSESGHGFYEQYF. V is TRBV6-1 and J is TRBJ2-7, with a possible D match to TRBD1 (6 bases). Germline V gives CDR1 MNHNS, CDR2 SASEGT. The CDR3 has 15 amino acids. The V gene lost 2 bases and the J gene lost 3 bases, with 14 bases spanning the gap.